Listed below are T cell receptor beta chains from one sample, sequenced in a study of metastatic and nonmetastatic thyroid tumors. TCRdb ran MiXCR on the PCR reads. Of around 10,000 clones listed, about 25% are singletons. The sequencing sample was made of tumor tissue. Receptors originate from a female donor with papillary thyroid cancer or a benign thyroid nodule (not recorded which). Some clones in this sample may be carry-over from other donors' samples. CDR3s include the opening cysteine and the closing phenylalanine or tryptophan.

j_gene	v_gene	len	CDR3aa
TRBJ2-7	TRBV7-2	15	CASSLASSGMDEQYF
TRBJ2-1	TRBV15	14	CATNNAGGSTEQFF
TRBJ2-5	TRBV12-3/TRBV12-4	14	CASSSRQVRETQYF
TRBJ2-1	TRBV24-1	13	CATSGPGDNEQFF
TRBJ1-2	TRBV28	12	CASKPGRVGYTF
TRBJ1-2	TRBV28	13	CASSVQGPYGYTF
TRBJ1-2	TRBV20-1	14	CSAVTGADGYGYTF
TRBJ2-2	TRBV10-3	15	CAISGGGVGTGELFF
TRBJ2-5	TRBV6-4	15	CASSAGTSGIETQYF
TRBJ2-7	TRBV2	14	CASRTGTSDHEQYF
TRBJ2-2	TRBV5-4	15	CASSSTSGNTGELFF
TRBJ2-2	TRBV12-3/TRBV12-4	15	CASSASDRATGELFF
TRBJ2-3	TRBV7-9	15	CASSLVRGSTDTQYF
TRBJ1-1	TRBV19	15	CASSNHQGMNTEAFF
TRBJ2-1	TRBV6-1	14	CASSDSGRIDEQFF
TRBJ2-3	TRBV6-1	16	CASIESQGGLTDTQYF
TRBJ1-2	TRBV4-1	16	CVNSQVGGQPLYGYTF
TRBJ2-5	TRBV24-1	12	CATSGGEGTQYF
TRBJ1-2	TRBV12-3/TRBV12-4	12	CASSSQGGGYTF
TRBJ1-4	TRBV4-1	20	CASSQDSPGLRSATNEKLFF
TRBJ2-1	TRBV28	16	CASSFFSGVLYNEQFF
TRBJ1-5	TRBV6-1	16	CASSEALEQKGQPQHF
TRBJ2-3	TRBV18	14	CASSHGRGTDTQYF
TRBJ1-1	TRBV6-2/TRBV6-3	15	CASSSYRGRDTEAFF
TRBJ2-7	TRBV3-1	13	CASSARDSYEQYF
TRBJ2-7	TRBV27	13	CASRGTVSYEQYF
TRBJ1-6	TRBV19	13	CASSMAFNSPLHF
TRBJ2-5	TRBV6-1	14	CASGTSGDQETQYF
TRBJ2-7	TRBV20-1	18	CSAGRSLGGAFEAYEQYF
TRBJ1-2	TRBV11-3	16	CASSLEGRGGNYGYTF
TRBJ1-1	TRBV20-1	12	CRGVSGGTEAFF
TRBJ1-1	TRBV5-1	13	CASSFEGDTEAFF
TRBJ2-7	TRBV2	15	CASSGTSGNSYEQYF
TRBJ1-1	TRBV28	17	CASSLFDRHWLNTEAFF